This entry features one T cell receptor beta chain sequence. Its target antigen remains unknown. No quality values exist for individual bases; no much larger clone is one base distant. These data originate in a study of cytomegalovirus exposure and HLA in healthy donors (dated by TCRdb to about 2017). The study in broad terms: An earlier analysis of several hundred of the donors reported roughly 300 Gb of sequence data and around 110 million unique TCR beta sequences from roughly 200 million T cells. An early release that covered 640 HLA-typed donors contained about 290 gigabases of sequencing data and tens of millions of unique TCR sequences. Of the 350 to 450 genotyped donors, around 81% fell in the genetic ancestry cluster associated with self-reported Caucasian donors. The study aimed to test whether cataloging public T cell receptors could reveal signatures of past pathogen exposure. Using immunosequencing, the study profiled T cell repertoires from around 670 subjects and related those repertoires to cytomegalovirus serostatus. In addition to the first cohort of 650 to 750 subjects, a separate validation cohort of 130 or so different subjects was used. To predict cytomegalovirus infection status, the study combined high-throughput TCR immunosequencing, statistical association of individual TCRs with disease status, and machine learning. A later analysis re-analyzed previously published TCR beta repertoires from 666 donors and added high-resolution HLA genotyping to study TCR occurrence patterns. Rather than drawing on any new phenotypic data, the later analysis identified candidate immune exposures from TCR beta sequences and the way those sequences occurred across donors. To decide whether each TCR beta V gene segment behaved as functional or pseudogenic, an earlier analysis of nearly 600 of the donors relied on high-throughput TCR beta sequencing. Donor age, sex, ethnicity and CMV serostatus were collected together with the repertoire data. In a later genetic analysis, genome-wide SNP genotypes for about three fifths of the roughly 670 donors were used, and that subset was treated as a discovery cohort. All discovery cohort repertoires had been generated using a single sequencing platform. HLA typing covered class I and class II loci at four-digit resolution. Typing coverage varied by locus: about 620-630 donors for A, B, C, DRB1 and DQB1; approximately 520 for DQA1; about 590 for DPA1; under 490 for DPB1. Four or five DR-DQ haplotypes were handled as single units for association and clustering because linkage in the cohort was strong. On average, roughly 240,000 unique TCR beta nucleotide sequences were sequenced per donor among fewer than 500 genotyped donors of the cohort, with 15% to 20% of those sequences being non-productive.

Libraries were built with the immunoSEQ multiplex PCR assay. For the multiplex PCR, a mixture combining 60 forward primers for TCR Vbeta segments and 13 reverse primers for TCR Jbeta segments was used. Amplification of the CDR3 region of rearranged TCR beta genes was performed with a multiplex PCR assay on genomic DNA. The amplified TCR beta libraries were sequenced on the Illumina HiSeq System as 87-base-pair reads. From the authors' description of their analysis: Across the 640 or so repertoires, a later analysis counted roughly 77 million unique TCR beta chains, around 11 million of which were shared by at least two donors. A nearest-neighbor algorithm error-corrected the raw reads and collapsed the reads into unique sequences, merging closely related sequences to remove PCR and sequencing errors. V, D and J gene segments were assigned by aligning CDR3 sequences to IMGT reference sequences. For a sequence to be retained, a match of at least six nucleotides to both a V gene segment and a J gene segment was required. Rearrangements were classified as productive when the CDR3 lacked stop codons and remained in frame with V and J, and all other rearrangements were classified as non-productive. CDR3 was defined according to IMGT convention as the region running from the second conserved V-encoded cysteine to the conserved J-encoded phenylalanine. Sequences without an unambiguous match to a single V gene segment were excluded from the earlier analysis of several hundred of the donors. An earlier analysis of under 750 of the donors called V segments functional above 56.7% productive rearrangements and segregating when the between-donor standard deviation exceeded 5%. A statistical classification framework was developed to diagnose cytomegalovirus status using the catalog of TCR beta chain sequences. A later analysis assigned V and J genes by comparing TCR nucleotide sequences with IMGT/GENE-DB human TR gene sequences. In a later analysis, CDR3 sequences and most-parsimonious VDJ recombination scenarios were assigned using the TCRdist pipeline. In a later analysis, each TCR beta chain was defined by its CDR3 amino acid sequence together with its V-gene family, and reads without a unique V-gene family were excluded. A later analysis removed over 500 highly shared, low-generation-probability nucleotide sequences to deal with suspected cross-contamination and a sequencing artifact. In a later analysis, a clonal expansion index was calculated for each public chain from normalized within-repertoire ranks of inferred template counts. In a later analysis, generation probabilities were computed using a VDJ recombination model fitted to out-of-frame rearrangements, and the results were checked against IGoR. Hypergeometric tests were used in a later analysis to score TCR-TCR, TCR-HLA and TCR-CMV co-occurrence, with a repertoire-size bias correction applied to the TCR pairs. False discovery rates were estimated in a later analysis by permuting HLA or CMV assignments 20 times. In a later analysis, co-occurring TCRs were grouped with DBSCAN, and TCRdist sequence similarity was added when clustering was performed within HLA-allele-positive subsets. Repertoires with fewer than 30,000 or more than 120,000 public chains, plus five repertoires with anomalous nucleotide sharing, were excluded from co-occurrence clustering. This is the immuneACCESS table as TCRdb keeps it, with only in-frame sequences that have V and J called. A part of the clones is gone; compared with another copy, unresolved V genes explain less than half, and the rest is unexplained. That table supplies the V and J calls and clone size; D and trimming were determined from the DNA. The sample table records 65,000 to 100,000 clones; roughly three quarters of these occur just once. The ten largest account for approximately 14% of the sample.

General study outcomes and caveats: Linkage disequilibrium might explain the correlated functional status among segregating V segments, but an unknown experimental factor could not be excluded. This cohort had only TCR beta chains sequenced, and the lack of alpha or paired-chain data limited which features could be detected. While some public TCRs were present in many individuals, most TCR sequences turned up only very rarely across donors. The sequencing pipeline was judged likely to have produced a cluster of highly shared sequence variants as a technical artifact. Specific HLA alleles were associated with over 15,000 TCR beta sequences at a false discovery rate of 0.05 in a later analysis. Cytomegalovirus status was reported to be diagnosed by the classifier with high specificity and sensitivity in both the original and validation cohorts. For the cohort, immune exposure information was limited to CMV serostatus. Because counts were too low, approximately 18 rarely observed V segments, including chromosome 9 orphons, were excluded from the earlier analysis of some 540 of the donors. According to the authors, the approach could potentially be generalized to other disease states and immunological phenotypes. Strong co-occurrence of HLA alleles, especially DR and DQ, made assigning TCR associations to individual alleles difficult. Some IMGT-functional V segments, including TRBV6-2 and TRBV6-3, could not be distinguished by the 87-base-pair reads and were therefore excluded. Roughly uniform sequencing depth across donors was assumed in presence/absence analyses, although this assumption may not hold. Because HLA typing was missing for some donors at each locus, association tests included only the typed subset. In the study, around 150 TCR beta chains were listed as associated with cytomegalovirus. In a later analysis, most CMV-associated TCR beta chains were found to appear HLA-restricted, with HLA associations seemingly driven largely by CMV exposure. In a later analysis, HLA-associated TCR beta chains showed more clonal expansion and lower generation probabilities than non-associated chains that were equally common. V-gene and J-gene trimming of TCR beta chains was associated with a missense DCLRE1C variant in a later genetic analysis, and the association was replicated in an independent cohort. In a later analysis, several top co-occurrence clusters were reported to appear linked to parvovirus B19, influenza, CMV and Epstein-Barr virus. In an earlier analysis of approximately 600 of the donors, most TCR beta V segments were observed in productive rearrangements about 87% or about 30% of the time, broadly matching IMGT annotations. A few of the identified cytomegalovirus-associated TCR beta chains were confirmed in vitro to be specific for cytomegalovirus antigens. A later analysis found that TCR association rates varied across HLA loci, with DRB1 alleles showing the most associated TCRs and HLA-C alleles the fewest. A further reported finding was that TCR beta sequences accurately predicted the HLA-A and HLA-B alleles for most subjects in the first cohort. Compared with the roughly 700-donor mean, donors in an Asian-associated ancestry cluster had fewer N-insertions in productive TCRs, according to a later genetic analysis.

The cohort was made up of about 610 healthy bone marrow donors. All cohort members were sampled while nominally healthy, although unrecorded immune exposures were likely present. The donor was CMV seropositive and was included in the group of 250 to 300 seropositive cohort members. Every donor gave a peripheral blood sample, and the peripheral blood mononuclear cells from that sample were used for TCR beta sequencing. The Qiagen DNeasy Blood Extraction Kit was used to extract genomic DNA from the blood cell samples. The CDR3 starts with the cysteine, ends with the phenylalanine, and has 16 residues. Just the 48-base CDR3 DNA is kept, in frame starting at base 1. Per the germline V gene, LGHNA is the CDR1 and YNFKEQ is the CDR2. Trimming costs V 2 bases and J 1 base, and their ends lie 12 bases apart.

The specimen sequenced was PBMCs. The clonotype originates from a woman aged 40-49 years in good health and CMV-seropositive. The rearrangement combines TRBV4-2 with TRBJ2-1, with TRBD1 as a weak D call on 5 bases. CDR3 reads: CASSQPTGGSYNEQFF. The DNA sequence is TGTGCCAGCAGCCAACCTACAGGTGGATCCTACAATGAGCAGTTCTTC.